The 27 T cell receptor beta chains in this list originate from one sample, sequenced in a study of cytomegalovirus exposure and HLA in healthy donors. Primers included in the PCR were 60 Vbeta and 13 Jbeta primers. Libraries were prepared by immunoSEQ multiplex PCR; TCRdb keeps only in-frame clonotypes and omits some of them. The sample records about 200,000 clones, around 83% being singletons. The sequencing input was PBMCs. The receptor set was obtained from a woman between 40 and 50 years old in good health and CMV-seronegative.

This chain joins TRBV7-9 and TRBJ1-2; 8 nucleotides match TRBD1. Germline V gene lookup returns CDR1 SEHNR and CDR2 FQNEAQ (reference sequence). The CDR3 runs to 11 residues. V was clipped by 5 bases and J by 12 bases; unmatched bases: 5. CDR3 DNA sequence: TGTGCCAGCAGCCTACAGACAGGGGACACCTTC. Its translation is CASSLQTGDTF.

The chain is built from TRBV19 and TRBJ2-5; weak D call: TRBD1 (6 bases). CDR3 size: 13 residues. The germline V gene has CDR1 LNHDA and CDR2 SQIVND (reference sequence). V shed 5 bases and J shed 5 bases, with 12 bases lying between them. CDR3 nucleotides: TGTGCCAGTAGTGCAACAGGGAGCGAGACCCAGTACTTC. Encoded protein: CASSATGSETQYF.

The J gene is TRBJ1-5, the V gene TRBV28; D gene unclear. CDR1 and CDR2 from the germline V gene are MDHEN and SYDVKM. Trimming pared 6 bases from V and 1 base from J, leaving 10 bases between. The CDR3 covers 14 residues. CDR3 bases: TGTGCCAGCAGGACCAGCGTGAGCAATCAGCCCCAGCATTTT. Translated: CASRTSVSNQPQHF.

This chain joins TRBV27 and TRBJ1-3; D gene uncertain. Germline loops: CDR1 MNHEY, CDR2 SMNVEV (reference sequence). The CDR3 contains 16 residues. Trimming removed 5 bases from V and 3 bases from J, with 17 bases in between. In DNA, the CDR3 is TGTGCCAGCAGTCCCCACCCCCTGCAGGATGGAAACACCATATATTTT. Residues: CASSPHPLQDGNTIYF.

The chain carries TRBV19 and TRBJ1-5, with 8 bases lining up with TRBD1. Germline trimming cut 6 bases from V and 3 bases from J; bases unmatched to any gene: 10. Germline V lookup: CDR1 LNHDA, CDR2 SQIVND (reference sequence). This CDR3 region has 16 residues. CDR3: CASSKTGAWDNQPQHF. CDR3 DNA sequence: TGTGCCAGTAGCAAGACAGGGGCATGGGACAATCAGCCCCAGCATTTT. The full variable domain, completed using reference TRBV19 and TRBJ1-5, is DGGITQSPKYLFRKEGQNVTLSCEQNLNHDAMYWYRQDPGQGLRLIYYSQIVNDFQKGDIAEGYSVSREKKESFPLTVTSAQKNPTAFYLCASSKTGAWDNQPQHFGDGTRLSIL.

This clone has just one count. V is TRBV29-1 and J is TRBJ1-1; D remains unclear. This CDR3 region has 11 residues. V was cut by 4 bases and J by 6 bases, with 9 bases left in between. The V gene's germline CDR1 is SQVTM and CDR2 ANQGSEA. CDR3: CSVALGAEAFF. As DNA, the CDR3 is TGCAGCGTTGCTTTGGGCGCTGAAGCTTTCTTT.

This clone was seen only a few times. The V call is TRBV7-6, the J call TRBJ2-1, with TRBD2 matching 11 bases. The CDR3 covers 16 residues. Looked up from germline, CDR1 is SGHVS and CDR2 is FNYEAQ. The V and J ends lost 4 bases and 9 bases, in that order; junction bases with no gene match: 11. The CDR3 DNA follows: TGTGCCAGCAGCTCCACCACTAGCGGGAGTTGGGTTGAGCAGTTCTTC. Amino acid sequence: CASSSTTSGSWVEQFF.

This chain's CDR3 is CATGTSGPYEQYF. The CDR3 DNA reads as TGTGCCACCGGGACTAGCGGGCCGTACGAGCAGTACTTC. V gene TRBV19 combines with J gene TRBJ2-7; 12 bases line up with TRBD2. V lost 10 bases, J lost 4 bases, and 5 bases stayed unmatched. Germline V gene lookup returns CDR1 LNHDA and CDR2 SQIVND (reference sequence). The CDR3 runs 13 residues.

J is TRBJ2-5 and V is TRBV19; 10 bases agree with TRBD2. CDR1 and CDR2 (germline): LNHDA, SQIVND (reference sequence). V dropped 5 bases and J dropped 5; count of bases not matched to a gene: 8. The CDR3 sequence is 15 residues long. The CDR3 loop is CASSVLAGARETQYF. The CDR3 nucleotides are TGTGCCAGTAGTGTTCTAGCGGGAGCACGGGAGACCCAGTACTTC.

On this clone itself: One junction end does not reproduce the germline sequence, and a read error may be involved. The chain combines TRBV4-1 with TRBJ1-2, with TRBD1 identical over 8 bases. Germline V CDR1 and CDR2: MGHRA, YSYEKL. The CDR3 extends over 15 amino acids. CDR3 DNA: TGCGCCAGCAGCCTTCGGACAGGGATTAACTATGACTACACCTTC. This translates into CASSLRTGINYDYTF.

The rearrangement joins TRBV28 to TRBJ2-7, with 14 bases aligning to TRBD2. With 6 bases clipped from V and 3 bases from J, the junction kept 7 bases outside the gene matches. Germline CDR1 is MDHEN and CDR2 is SYDVKM. The length of the CDR3 is 16 residues. The CDR3 spells CASSHRLAGGDYEQYF. For the CDR3, the DNA is TGTGCCAGCAGCCATCGACTAGCGGGAGGGGACTACGAGCAGTACTTC.

V and J are TRBV6-6 and TRBJ1-2; the match to TRBD1 covers 7 bases. This CDR3 is 16 amino acids long. The germline gives CDR1 MNHNY, CDR2 SVGAGI (reference sequence). The V gene end was trimmed by 5 bases and the J gene end by 0 bases; junction bases not matched to a gene: 9. The CDR3, as DNA: TGTGCCAGCAGTAAGGGACAGCTGAAGACTAACTATGGCTACACCTTC. It codes for CASSKGQLKTNYGYTF.

This chain links TRBV5-8 with TRBJ2-7, with 12 bases that match TRBD1. This CDR3 has 15 amino acids. Trimming cost V 3 bases and J 7 bases; bases outside gene matches: 8. The germline CDR1 and CDR2 sequences are SGHTS and YDEGEE. In DNA form, the CDR3 reads TGTGCCAGCAGCTCCCGGGACAGGGGGCGTTGGGAGCAGTACTTC. Protein product: CASSSRDRGRWEQYF. Looking up the rest from reference TRBV5-8 and TRBJ2-7 gives the full variable domain: EAGVTQSPTHLIKTRGQQATLRCSPISGHTSVYWYQQALGLGLQFLLWYDEGEERNRGNFPPRFSGRQFPNYSSELNVNALELEDSALYLCASSSRDRGRWEQYFGPGTRLTVT.

The V call is TRBV4-1, the J call TRBJ2-5, with TRBD2 matching over 15 bases. Germline V gives CDR1 MGHRA, CDR2 YSYEKL. The J segment lost 5 bases and the V segment lost 5 bases, leaving 3 bases of the junction unmatched. This CDR3 comprises 15 residues. CDR3 region: CASSSGLAGGETQYF. Here the CDR3 DNA reads TGCGCCAGCAGCTCCGGACTAGCGGGAGGGGAGACCCAGTACTTC.

The chain couples TRBV19 to TRBJ2-5; TRBD2 matches 12 bases. Germline assignment: CDR1 LNHDA and CDR2 SQIVND (reference sequence). The CDR3 runs to 15 residues. The trim removed 7 bases at V and 4 bases at J, leaving 7 bases unmatched. CDR3 sequence reads: CASTDQGLAGETQYF. CDR3 DNA sequence: TGTGCCAGTACCGATCAGGGACTAGCGGGAGAGACCCAGTACTTC.

This clone was observed a few times. The chain couples TRBV4-1 to TRBJ2-4; 7 nucleotides align to TRBD2. CDR1 MGHRA and CDR2 YSYEKL come from the germline V gene. V trimming: 4 bases; J trimming: 1 base; junction bases outside the gene matches: 16. The CDR3 has 19 amino acids. For the CDR3, the DNA is TGCGCCAGCAGCCCGATCGGGGCAAGCGTCGGGAGGGCCAAAAACATTCAGTACTTC. This translates into CASSPIGASVGRAKNIQYF.

This rearrangement joins TRBV19 to TRBJ2-7, with 14 bases matching TRBD2. CDR3 length equals 16 residues. CDR1 and CDR2 from the germline V gene are LNHDA and SQIVND (reference sequence). V was clipped by 6 bases and J by 7 bases; unmatched bases: 11. This CDR3 reads CASRTGLGLAGDEQYF. CDR3 nucleotide sequence: TGTGCCAGTAGGACGGGCTTGGGACTAGCGGGAGATGAGCAGTACTTC.

In this sample, this clone turned up a few times. This chain joins TRBV1 and TRBJ2-7; the table's D call TRBD1 went unverified against the DNA. TRBV1 is termed a pseudogene. There are 10 residues in the CDR3. In nucleotides, the CDR3 is TGCACCAGCAACACCTACGAGCAGTACTTC. Its protein is CTSNTYEQYF.

The chain links TRBV7-9 to TRBJ2-2; 9 bases match TRBD1. The V segment lost 8 bases and the J segment 0 bases; nucleotides outside the gene matches: 10. Germline loops: CDR1 SEHNR, CDR2 FQNEAQ (reference sequence). The CDR3 runs 17 residues. CDR3 in DNA: TGTGCCAGCGGGACAGGGTTAAGAAGGACGAACACCGGGGAGCTGTTTTTT. Its translation is CASGTGLRRTNTGELFF.

The gene calls are TRBV19 and TRBJ2-1, with TRBD2 matching over 7 bases. The CDR3 length is 17 residues. CDR1 is LNHDA, CDR2 SQIVND, per germline (reference sequence). J lost 8 bases, V lost 5 bases, and 18 bases had no gene match. This chain's CDR3 is CASSGIGRNAIQYEQFF. The CDR3 coding sequence is TGTGCCAGTAGTGGAATCGGGAGGAATGCAATACAATATGAGCAGTTCTTC.

The rearrangement joins TRBV25-1 to TRBJ1-5; TRBD1 is a possible D gene (5 bases). The germline V gene has CDR1 MGHDK and CDR2 SYGVNS. V was trimmed by 2 bases and J by 2 bases, leaving 10 bases between them. CDR3 length equals 15 residues. The CDR3 spells CASSEQGYGNQPQHF. Here the CDR3 DNA reads TGTGCCAGCAGTGAACAGGGATACGGCAATCAGCCCCAGCATTTT.

The chain employs TRBV4-2 and TRBJ2-1; 7 bases align to TRBD2. Unmatched junction bases numbered 5, after V lost 4 bases and J lost 5 bases. This CDR3 has 14 amino acids. The germline V gene encodes CDR1 LGHNA and CDR2 YNFKEQ. The CDR3 DNA follows: TGTGCCAGCAGCCCTAGCGGAAGGGACAATGAGCAGTTCTTC. It translates to CASSPSGRDNEQFF.

In this sample, this clone turned up once. V and J are TRBV9 and TRBJ2-7, with a possible D match to TRBD2 (7 bases). This CDR3 region has 15 residues. V was shortened by 3 bases and J by 2 bases, with 15 bases between the two germline ends. Looked up from germline, CDR1 is SGDLS and CDR2 is YYNGEE. CDR3 sequence reads: CASSEGGARAYEQYF. The CDR3 bases are TGTGCCAGCAGCGAGGGGGGGGCCAGGGCCTACGAGCAGTACTTC.

The chain carries TRBV11-2 and TRBJ2-5; TRBD1 might be the D (6 bases). The CDR3 contains 13 residues. CDR1 is SGHAT and CDR2 is FQNNGV in the germline V gene. V lost 4 bases, J lost 4 bases, and 10 bases lay in between. In DNA, the CDR3 is TGTGCCAGCAGCTCCCAGGGGAGAGAGACCCAGTACTTC. This gives the protein CASSSQGRETQYF.

The J gene is TRBJ1-1, the V gene TRBV27; D possibly corresponds to TRBD1 (5 bases). V was shortened by 5 bases and J by 0 bases, with 19 bases between the two germline ends. Germline V gene lookup returns CDR1 MNHEY and CDR2 SMNVEV (reference sequence). The CDR3 has 17 residues. This CDR3 reads CASSPIGGEGLNTEAFF. The CDR3 bases are TGTGCCAGCAGTCCAATCGGGGGGGAAGGCTTGAACACTGAAGCTTTCTTT.

This chain links TRBV2 with TRBJ2-1, with 12 bases aligning to TRBD2. CDR1 is SNHLY, CDR2 FYNNEI, per germline. The CDR3 runs to 16 residues. V shed 6 bases, J shed 0 bases, and the junction held 3 bases outside the gene matches. The CDR3, as DNA: TGTGCCAGCAGGCGGACTAGCGGGAACTCCTACAATGAGCAGTTCTTC. This translates into CASRRTSGNSYNEQFF.

V usage is TRBV19 and J usage is TRBJ1-5; D is unresolved. The CDR3 covers 14 residues. V dropped 7 bases and J dropped 4 bases, with 14 bases sitting between them. Germline CDR1 LNHDA, CDR2 SQIVND (reference sequence). The CDR3 spells CASTDPRGNQPQHF. CDR3 nucleotide sequence: TGTGCCAGTACTGATCCCCGAGGGAATCAGCCCCAGCATTTT. Based on the CDR3 plus reference TRBV19 and TRBJ1-5, the full variable domain is DGGITQSPKYLFRKEGQNVTLSCEQNLNHDAMYWYRQDPGQGLRLIYYSQIVNDFQKGDIAEGYSVSREKKESFPLTVTSAQKNPTAFYLCASTDPRGNQPQHFGDGTRLSIL.